These 32 T cell receptor beta chains originate from one sample sequenced in a study of spatial heterogeneity in lung cancer. Using its own MiXCR run on the 5' RACE reads, TCRdb lists one record per CDR3 protein. The sample shows roughly 72,000 distinct CDR3 sequences, about 9.5% of them seen only once. The time point here: blood at routine non-recurrence follow-up after resection. The sample consisted of PBMCs, taken at follow-up. The source of these receptors is a female donor with early-stage non-small cell lung cancer.

This clonotype was seen a handful of times. The chain joins TRBV12-3 or TRBV12-4 to TRBJ2-2; D unclear. The CDR3 spans 15 residues. The V and J ends lost 2 bases and 3 bases respectively, with 10 bases between them. CDR3 bases: TGTGCCAGCAGTTTATTTCCTACCGACACCGGGGAGCTGTTTTTT. It is translated as CASSLFPTDTGELFF.

Regarding this clonotype: A much larger clone is a single base away; this may be a read error. The V call is TRBV28, the J call TRBJ2-3; 10 nucleotides line up with TRBD2. Germline assignment: CDR1 MDHEN and CDR2 SYDVKM. The CDR3 has 14 amino acids. DNA for the CDR3: TGTGCCACCTGGGCTAGCGGGAGAACAGATACGCTGTATTTT. The encoded protein is CATWASGRTDTLYF.

This clonotype has at least ten counts. V and J are TRBV5-1 and TRBJ2-5; 7 bases agree with TRBD1. Trimming cost V 3 bases and J 4 bases; bases outside gene matches: 6. CDR1 SGHRS and CDR2 YFSETQ come from the germline V gene. The CDR3 totals 14 residues. The CDR3 sequence is CASSWGQRVETQYF. CDR3 bases: TGCGCCAGCAGCTGGGGACAGAGAGTAGAGACCCAGTACTTC.

The sample holds many counts of this clonotype. The rearrangement uses TRBV27 and TRBJ2-1; TRBD1 agrees at 9 bases. Trimming took 1 base from V and 8 from J; bases not matched to a gene: 18. The CDR3 is made up of 19 amino acids. Germline CDR1 and CDR2: MNHEY and SMNVEV (reference sequence). CDR3 DNA sequence: TGTGCCAGCAGTTTATTCCACGGGTATGGGGACAGGGCTGTTGATGAGCAGTTCTTC. It specifies CASSLFHGYGDRAVDEQFF.

Ten or more counts support this clonotype. This chain uses TRBV6-6 with TRBJ2-1; TRBD2 matches 10 bases. Per the germline V gene, CDR1 is MNHNY and CDR2 is SVGAGI (reference sequence). This CDR3 comprises 15 residues. V lost 0 bases, J lost 10 bases, and 6 bases stayed unmatched. The CDR3 sequence: CASSYSASGSSEQFF. The CDR3 nucleotides read TGTGCCAGCAGTTACTCGGCTAGCGGGAGCAGCGAGCAGTTCTTC.

The V call is TRBV29-1, the J call TRBJ2-7; no firm D call. Germline CDR1 and CDR2: SQVTM and ANQGSEA. Trimming took 4 bases from V and 0 from J, leaving 7 bases between them. The CDR3 is 12 amino acids. The CDR3 DNA is TGCAGCGTTGCCACGGACTCCTACGAGCAGTACTTC. This codes for CSVATDSYEQYF.

Ten or more counts support this clonotype. This rearrangement joins TRBV5-1 to TRBJ2-3; 8 bases agree with TRBD2. CDR3 length: 16 amino acids. Germline trimming cut 5 bases from V and 2 bases from J; bases unmatched to any gene: 10. Germline V lookup: CDR1 SGHRS, CDR2 YFSETQ. The CDR3 nucleotides are TGCGCCAGCAGGCAAAATGCGGGAGGATTCACAGATACGCAGTATTTT. This gives the protein CASRQNAGGFTDTQYF. The full variable domain, rest sourced from reference TRBV5-1 and TRBJ2-3, is KAGVTQTPRYLIKTRGQQVTLSCSPISGHRSVSWYQQTPGQGLQFLFEYFSETQRNKGNFPGRFSGRQFSNSRSEMNVSTLELGDSALYLCASRQNAGGFTDTQYFGPGTRLTVL.

As for this clonotype: Relative to the germline gene, one junction end is altered; a read error may explain this. This chain uses TRBV14 with TRBJ1-1; D remains ambiguous. The CDR3 loop spans 13 amino acids. CDR1 is SGHDN, CDR2 FVKESK, per germline. As DNA, the CDR3 is TGTGCCCGCAGCCAAACTTCCAACACTGAAGCTTTCTTT. This codes for CARSQTSNTEAFF.

This clonotype was observed many times. The V and J genes are TRBV7-3 and TRBJ2-1; 7 bases are a match to TRBD2. The germline V gene encodes CDR1 SGHTA and CDR2 FQGTGA. The V segment lost 5 bases and the J segment 3 bases; nucleotides outside the gene matches: 7. The CDR3 runs to 15 residues. CDR3 nucleotides: TGTGCCAGCAGCCTATCTAGCGGAGACTACAATGAGCAGTTCTTC. Its translation is CASSLSSGDYNEQFF. The full variable domain, with the rest looked up from reference TRBV7-3 and TRBJ2-1, is GAGVSQTPSNKVTEKGKYVELRCDPISGHTALYWYRQSLGQGPEFLIYFQGTGAADDSGLPNDRFFAVRPEGSVSTLKIQRTERGDSAVYLCASSLSSGDYNEQFFGPGTRLTVL.

The rearrangement joins TRBV7-8 to TRBJ2-5; perhaps TRBD1 as D (6 bases). The CDR3 is 14 amino acids. Per germline, CDR1 SGHVS and CDR2 FQNEAQ. CDR3 protein: CATTRDTAVETQYF. The CDR3 DNA reads as TGTGCGACCACGAGGGACACGGCTGTGGAGACCCAGTACTTC.

This clonotype came up a few times. The chain is built from TRBV7-9 and TRBJ2-3, with D unclear. Germline V gives CDR1 SEHNR, CDR2 FQNEAQ (reference sequence). The ends were cut back, 1 base at V and 6 bases at J, with 5 bases in the middle. The CDR3 totals 12 residues. Here the CDR3 DNA reads TGTGCCAGCAGCTTAGTTAGCGATACGCAGTATTTT. It yields the protein CASSLVSDTQYF.

Only a few counts were recorded for this clonotype. CDR3 nucleotide sequence: TGCGCCAGCAGTGAATACAGCGGGCAGCCCCAGCATTTT. This codes for CASSEYSGQPQHF. The chain carries TRBV10-2 and TRBJ1-5; D remains ambiguous. CDR1 is WSHSY and CDR2 is SAAADI in the germline V gene. The V and J ends lost 3 bases and 7 bases respectively, with 10 bases between them. CDR3 length: 13 amino acids.

The gene calls are TRBV6-2 or TRBV6-3 and TRBJ1-1, with D unclear. Trimming cost V 0 bases and J 4 bases, with 9 bases left between them. The CDR3 has 14 amino acids. In germline, CDR1 is MNHEY, CDR2 SVGEGT. CDR3 sequence: CASSYSPPGTEAFF. In DNA form, the CDR3 reads TGTGCCAGCAGTTACTCACCGCCGGGCACTGAAGCTTTCTTT.

This clonotype was counted ten times or more. The rearrangement uses TRBV2 and TRBJ2-1; 9 bases align to TRBD2. From germline, CDR1 is SNHLY and CDR2 FYNNEI. J lost 4 bases, V lost 6 bases, and 7 bases had no gene match. The length of the CDR3 is 15 residues. CDR3 sequence: CASRYGLALYNEQFF. The CDR3 nucleotides read TGTGCCAGCAGATATGGACTAGCGCTTTACAATGAGCAGTTCTTC.

At least ten counts were recorded for this clonotype. This rearrangement joins TRBV4-1 to TRBJ2-5; 7 nucleotides agree with TRBD2. The CDR3 is 15 residues long. V trimming: 0 bases; J trimming: 5 bases; junction bases outside the gene matches: 6. Germline V lookup: CDR1 MGHRA, CDR2 YSYEKL. In DNA, the CDR3 is TGCGCCAGCAGCCAAGATACTTCTAGCGGCGAGACCCAGTACTTC. Its translation is CASSQDTSSGETQYF.

This clonotype was counted ten times or more. DNA of the CDR3: TGTGCCAGCTCAGCCATAGCAGGGCAGGGCTACACCTTC. This codes for CASSAIAGQGYTF. The chain combines TRBV3-1 with TRBJ1-2; D perhaps matches TRBD1 (5 bases). The CDR3 runs 13 residues. Germline lookup yields CDR1 LGHDT and CDR2 YNNKEL (reference sequence). The V and J ends lost 8 bases and 8 bases respectively, with 18 bases between them. Full variable domain (outside the CDR3, taken from reference TRBV3-1 and TRBJ1-2): DTAVSQTPKYLVTQMGNDKSIKCEQNLGHDTMYWYKQDSKKFLKIMFSYNNKELIINETVPNRFSPKSPDKAHLNLHINSLELGDSAVYFCASSAIAGQGYTFGSGTRLTVV.

There are many counts of this clonotype. The chain uses TRBV5-1 and TRBJ2-5, with D perhaps TRBD1 or TRBD2 (5 bases each). The CDR3 consists of 15 residues. Germline V gives CDR1 SGHRS, CDR2 YFSETQ. The V and J ends lost 6 bases and 1 base respectively, with 16 bases between them. CDR3 loop: CASTQGPKLQETQYF. The CDR3 DNA reads TGCGCCAGCACCCAGGGACCGAAGCTCCAAGAGACCCAGTACTTC.

This clonotype was seen repeatedly, ten times or more. The V call is TRBV15, the J call TRBJ1-1; TRBD1 aligns across 8 bases. The CDR3 runs to 16 residues. Germline-derived CDR1 and CDR2 are LNHNV and YYDKDF (reference sequence). V shed 5 bases, J shed 0 bases, and the junction held 8 bases outside the gene matches. The CDR3 here is CATSPRTGRMNTEAFF. As DNA, the CDR3 is TGTGCCACCAGCCCGCGGACAGGGCGAATGAACACTGAAGCTTTCTTT.

This clonotype was seen only a few times. CDR3 protein: CASSSTYSGSSYNEQFF. The CDR3 DNA is TGTGCCAGCAGTTCAACCTATAGCGGGAGCTCCTACAATGAGCAGTTCTTC. This chain joins TRBV6-5 and TRBJ2-1; 9 bases are a match to TRBD2. Germline values: CDR1 MNHEY, CDR2 SVGAGI. Germline trimming cut 4 bases from V and 0 bases from J; bases unmatched to any gene: 7. This CDR3 region has 17 residues.

This clonotype was recorded a few times. The rearrangement links TRBV15 to TRBJ2-5; no definite D call. The CDR3 has 13 amino acids. The germline CDR1 and CDR2 sequences are LNHNV and YYDKDF (reference sequence). V lost 5 bases, J lost 9 bases, and 16 bases lay in between. DNA of the CDR3: TGTGCCACCAGCGGGATGGTCTCTGAGCCCCAGTACTTC. Amino acid sequence: CATSGMVSEPQYF.

V and J are TRBV5-5 and TRBJ2-7, with a weak D call TRBD2 (5 bases). Trimming cost V 0 bases and J 0 bases, with 19 bases left between them. Germline V gives CDR1 SGHKS, CDR2 YYEKEE (reference sequence). The CDR3 runs to 18 residues. This CDR3 reads CASSLALLGLSISYEQYF. For the CDR3, the DNA is TGTGCCAGCAGCTTGGCGTTGCTCGGACTGAGCATCTCCTACGAGCAGTACTTC.

Concerning this clonotype: It may be a read error: a sequence one base away is much more abundant. This chain joins TRBV2 and TRBJ2-5; 7 bases map to TRBD2. From germline, CDR1 is SNHLY and CDR2 FYNNEI. Trimming took 4 bases from V and 0 from J; bases not matched to a gene: 5. CDR3 size: 15 residues. CDR3 amino acids: CASSGFSGYQETQYF. CDR3 bases: TGTGCCAGCAGTGGTTTTAGCGGGTACCAAGAGACCCAGTACTTC.

At least ten counts were recorded for this clonotype. CDR3 in amino acids: CASSPQGTSSFYEQYF. CDR3 coding DNA: TGTGCCAGCAGCCCCCAAGGGACTAGCAGCTTCTACGAGCAGTACTTC. The chain combines TRBV14 with TRBJ2-7; 9 nucleotides match TRBD2. V shed 4 bases and J 3 bases; nucleotides not matched to a gene: 10. Germline V gene lookup returns CDR1 SGHDN and CDR2 FVKESK. The CDR3 extends over 16 amino acids.

V gene TRBV9 combines with J gene TRBJ2-3; no firm D call. CDR1 is SGDLS and CDR2 is YYNGEE in the germline V gene. The CDR3 loop spans 13 amino acids. Trimming shortened V by 0 bases and J by 2 bases, and 4 bases separated the two germline ends. The CDR3 nucleotides read TGTGCCAGCAGCGTAGAGGCCACAGATACGCAGTATTTT. Protein product: CASSVEATDTQYF.

This clonotype was seen more than once but under ten times. The chain links TRBV6-1 to TRBJ2-7; D is uncertain. V was cut by 5 bases and J by 4 bases, with 12 bases left in between. This CDR3 comprises 13 residues. Germline assignment: CDR1 MNHNS and CDR2 SASEGT. This CDR3 reads CASSPPPDYEQYF. The CDR3 bases are TGTGCCAGCAGTCCGCCCCCAGATTACGAGCAGTACTTC.

Ten or more counts support this clonotype. The rearrangement uses TRBV7-8 and TRBJ2-7; 11 nucleotides match TRBD2. This CDR3 comprises 15 residues. Trimming took 2 bases from V and 2 from J; bases not matched to a gene: 2. Per the germline V gene, CDR1 is SGHVS and CDR2 is FQNEAQ. The CDR3 DNA reads as TGTGCCAGCAGCTTAAGACTAGCGGGACCCTACGAGCAGTACTTC. This gives the protein CASSLRLAGPYEQYF.

There are many counts of this clonotype. The V gene is TRBV28, the J gene TRBJ2-3; TRBD1 or TRBD2 may be the D gene (5 bases each). The V gene lost 7 bases and the J gene lost 3 bases, with 14 bases spanning the gap. This CDR3 contains 14 residues. The germline V gene encodes CDR1 MDHEN and CDR2 SYDVKM. As DNA, the CDR3 is TGTGCCAGCAAGCCGGGGCCGGGAACAGATACGCAGTATTTT. Translated, it gives CASKPGPGTDTQYF.

The V and J genes are TRBV6-1 and TRBJ2-5, with D perhaps TRBD2 (5 bases). CDR1 and CDR2 (germline): MNHNS, SASEGT. V lost 9 bases, J lost 4 bases, and 21 bases lay in between. The CDR3 sequence is 15 residues long. The CDR3 DNA is TGTGCCAGTCAGATTTTAGGTGAACGGGGAGAGACCCAGTACTTC. It specifies CASQILGERGETQYF.

This clonotype was found many times. V and J are TRBV5-5 and TRBJ2-4; tentative D call: TRBD1 (7 bases). Germline V lookup: CDR1 SGHKS, CDR2 YYEKEE (reference sequence). V shed 4 bases and J shed 8 bases, with 25 bases lying between them. This CDR3 region has 17 residues. The DNA of the CDR3 is TGTGCCAGCAGCATGTGGACAGGAGAAGGGAGGCTGGACATTCAGTACTTC. It translates to CASSMWTGEGRLDIQYF.

Ten or more counts support this clonotype. This chain connects TRBV18 to TRBJ2-7, with 9 nucleotides matching TRBD1. There are 15 residues in the CDR3. Germline CDR1 reads KGHSH; CDR2 reads LQKENI. V dropped 0 bases and J dropped 3; count of bases not matched to a gene: 3. This chain's CDR3 is CASSPPGTGRYEQYF. CDR3 nucleotides: TGTGCCAGCTCACCACCAGGGACAGGGCGCTACGAGCAGTACTTC. Together with reference TRBV18 and TRBJ2-7, the CDR3 gives the full variable domain: NAGVMQNPRHLVRRRGQEARLRCSPMKGHSHVYWYRQLPEEGLKFMVYLQKENIIDESGMPKERFSAEFPKEGPSILRIQQVVRGDSAAYFCASSPPGTGRYEQYFGPGTRLTVT.

In this sample, this clonotype turned up many times. The gene calls are TRBV18 and TRBJ1-5, with D unclear. The CDR3 is made up of 12 amino acids. Germline CDR1 is KGHSH and CDR2 is LQKENI. Trimming removed 0 bases at V and 7 bases at J, with 4 bases between. The CDR3 DNA reads as TGTGCCAGCTCACCACCGGGGCAGCCCCAGCATTTT. Translated: CASSPPGQPQHF.

This clonotype has a count of ten or more. The chain couples TRBV12-3 or TRBV12-4 to TRBJ2-1, with D perhaps TRBD2 (6 bases). Trimming cost V 8 bases and J 9 bases, with 20 bases left between them. There are 14 residues in the CDR3. The CDR3 is CASSPPGERIEQFF. CDR3 DNA sequence: TGTGCCAGCTCCCCCCCGGGGGAGAGGATTGAGCAGTTCTTC.